This T cell receptor beta chain stems from a study of cytomegalovirus exposure and HLA in healthy donors. 13 Jbeta primers and 60 Vbeta primers were used for the PCR. The repertoire was sequenced with immunoSEQ multiplex PCR; TCRdb's copy has only in-frame clones and lacks some. The sample gives approximately 160,000 clones, 82% of which show up once; approximately 1.6% is in the top ten. V gave up 1 base and J gave up 5 bases, with 11 bases separating them. Germline values: CDR1 LGHNA, CDR2 YNFKEQ. The CDR3 sequence is 14 residues long. The TCR originated in a male donor in good health and CMV-seronegative. The sequenced sample consisted of PBMCs. The chain has TRBV4-2 and TRBJ2-5; D may be TRBD1 (6 bases). CDR3 sequence: CASSQGTARETQYF. In nucleotides, the CDR3 is TGTGCCAGCAGCCAAGGGACAGCCCGGGAGACCCAGTACTTC.